The next 30 T cell receptor beta chains were all read from a single sample in a study of T cells after yellow fever vaccination. TCRdb redid the calling of the 5' RACE reads with MiXCR, one entry per CDR3 protein. The table includes about 430,000 distinct CDR3 sequences, under 20% detected once. The source was PBMCs, collected before the yellow fever booster vaccination. The origin of the receptors is a man in his late teens or twenties who received the YFV17D yellow fever vaccine.

J is TRBJ2-2 and V is TRBV7-3; D remains unclear. The CDR3 contains 13 residues. From germline, CDR1 is SGHTA and CDR2 FQGTGA. V was clipped by 0 bases and J by 6 bases, with 5 bases between them. CDR3 bases: TGTGCCAGCAGCTTAACAGGGTCCGGGGAGCTGTTTTTT. Translation gives CASSLTGSGELFF.

V usage is TRBV6-1 and J usage is TRBJ1-6; the D is unclear. Between the trimmed V and J ends, which lost 7 bases and 6 bases, there was a span of 10 bases. The CDR3 is made up of 13 amino acids. CDR1 and CDR2 (germline): MNHNS, SASEGT. The CDR3 protein is CASKEAVNSPLHF. In DNA form, the CDR3 reads TGTGCCAGCAAGGAGGCCGTTAATTCACCCCTCCACTTT.

The chain has TRBV30 and TRBJ1-1; the match to TRBD1 covers 8 bases. V trimming: 0 bases; J trimming: 1 base; junction bases outside the gene matches: 7. Germline V gives CDR1 GTSNPN, CDR2 SVGIG (reference sequence). This CDR3 contains 16 residues. CDR3 sequence (DNA): TGTGCCTGGAGTGTTTGGGTCGGGACAGGGAACACTGAAGCTTTCTTT. Protein product: CAWSVWVGTGNTEAFF.

This clonotype was observed a few times. The rearrangement uses TRBV6-5 and TRBJ2-2; D tentatively reads TRBD1 or TRBD2 (7 bases each). The germline CDR1 and CDR2 sequences are MNHEY and SVGAGI. V lost 8 bases, J lost 5 bases, and 21 bases lay in between. This CDR3 region has 16 residues. The CDR3 bases are TGTGCCAGCGAGACATCCGGCAGGGGGGGGACCGGGGAGCTGTTTTTT. Translation: CASETSGRGGTGELFF.

The gene calls are TRBV7-3 and TRBJ2-1; weak D call: TRBD1 (6 bases). The CDR3 is made up of 16 amino acids. Trimming shortened V by 5 bases and J by 7 bases, and 21 bases separated the two germline ends. CDR1 is SGHTA, CDR2 FQGTGA, per germline. The CDR3 spells CASSLLNWGRQNEQFF. CDR3 sequence (DNA): TGTGCCAGCAGCCTACTAAATTGGGGGCGGCAAAATGAGCAGTTCTTC.

The chain has TRBV4-1 and TRBJ2-3; 10 bases fit TRBD2. J was trimmed by 4 bases and V by 4 bases; bases with no gene match: 5. Germline CDR1 is MGHRA and CDR2 is YSYEKL. CDR3 length: 15 residues. CDR3 bases: TGCGCCAGCAGCCCTACTAGCGGGGTCGCAGATACGCAGTATTTT. Translation gives CASSPTSGVADTQYF.

This clonotype showed up many times. The rearrangement uses TRBV5-1 and TRBJ2-1; TRBD1 agrees at 8 bases. The CDR3 is made up of 15 amino acids. V lost 4 bases, J lost 10 bases, and 13 bases stayed unmatched. Germline V CDR1 and CDR2: SGHRS, YFSETQ. The CDR3 region has the DNA TGCGCCAGCAGCGTTTGGGACAGGCGGATTGTCGAGCAGTTCTTC. This encodes CASSVWDRRIVEQFF.

The V call is TRBV5-5, the J call TRBJ2-1; D not certain. This CDR3 has 14 amino acids. The V end was cut by 1 base, the J end by 4 bases, with 9 bases between. From germline, CDR1 is SGHKS and CDR2 YYEKEE (reference sequence). CDR3 amino acids: CASSLPTEYNEQFF. The CDR3 nucleotides are TGTGCCAGCAGCTTGCCAACAGAGTACAATGAGCAGTTCTTC.

This clonotype has a count of ten or more. The chain links TRBV20-1 to TRBJ1-5; the D is unclear. V was cut by 0 bases and J by 6 bases, with 15 bases left in between. There are 15 residues in the CDR3. CDR1 DFQATT and CDR2 SNEGSKA come from the germline V gene (reference sequence). CDR3 in DNA: TGCAGTGCTAGAGAACCGGGCCACGACCGTCAGCCCCAGCATTTT. This codes for CSAREPGHDRQPQHF.

This clonotype appeared a few times. The gene calls are TRBV20-1 and TRBJ1-5, with D unclear. V was trimmed by 0 bases and J by 1 base, leaving 10 bases between them. The CDR3 loop spans 15 amino acids. Germline V gene sequence: CDR1 DFQATT, CDR2 SNEGSKA (reference sequence). CDR3 nucleotide sequence: TGCAGTGCTAGAGAGGGGTTCGTGAGCAATCAGCCCCAGCATTTT. This gives the protein CSAREGFVSNQPQHF.

The chain couples TRBV30 to TRBJ2-5, with 9 bases aligning to TRBD2. Germline CDR1 is GTSNPN and CDR2 is SVGIG (reference sequence). The CDR3 has 16 amino acids. V lost 3 bases, J lost 2 bases, and 10 bases stayed unmatched. The CDR3 coding sequence is TGTGCCTGGAGGGGTTTGGGAGCGGGGGGACAAGAGACCCAGTACTTC. It is translated as CAWRGLGAGGQETQYF.

The chain combines TRBV4-3 with TRBJ2-5; TRBD2 matches 9 bases. Germline V gene lookup returns CDR1 LGHNA and CDR2 YSLEER. The length of the CDR3 is 16 residues. The J segment lost 5 bases and the V segment lost 0 bases, leaving 7 bases of the junction unmatched. CDR3 DNA sequence: TGCGCCAGCAGCCAAGAAGGCGGGGGGGCTTGGGAGACCCAGTACTTC. It yields the protein CASSQEGGGAWETQYF.

This clonotype showed up just a few times. J is TRBJ2-2 and V is TRBV7-9; 11 bases fit TRBD1. Germline V lookup: CDR1 SEHNR, CDR2 FQNEAQ (reference sequence). There are 16 residues in the CDR3. The trim removed 6 bases at V and 5 bases at J, leaving 8 bases unmatched. The CDR3 protein is CASSRPGQGVTGELFF. CDR3 coding DNA: TGTGCCAGCAGTCGGCCGGGACAGGGGGTGACCGGGGAGCTGTTTTTT.

In this sample, this clonotype turned up a few times. This chain joins TRBV20-1 and TRBJ1-5, with no clear D. V was pared by 1 base and J by 5 bases, with 6 bases between. The germline gives CDR1 DFQATT, CDR2 SNEGSKA (reference sequence). The CDR3 loop spans 12 amino acids. Written as DNA, the CDR3 is TGCAGTGCTAGAGCCGGGGATCAGCCCCAGCATTTT. It specifies CSARAGDQPQHF.

The sample holds a few counts of this clonotype. For the CDR3, the DNA is TGTGCCAGCAGCTGGACAGGGGTGAACACTGAAGCTTTCTTT. This encodes CASSWTGVNTEAFF. J is TRBJ1-1 and V is TRBV7-2, with 9 bases aligning to TRBD1. This CDR3 is 14 amino acids long. V shed 4 bases and J 0 bases; nucleotides not matched to a gene: 0. Germline assignment: CDR1 SGHTA and CDR2 FQGNSA.

This clonotype was counted at least ten times. J is TRBJ2-5 and V is TRBV7-2; tentative D call: TRBD1 (5 bases). The V gene lost 0 bases and the J gene lost 5 bases, with 16 bases spanning the gap. This CDR3 contains 16 residues. Per the germline V gene, CDR1 is SGHTA and CDR2 is FQGNSA. This CDR3 is CASSLALSRGRETQYF. In DNA form, the CDR3 reads TGTGCCAGCAGCTTAGCCTTGAGTAGGGGCAGGGAGACCCAGTACTTC.

The chain recombines TRBV6-1 with TRBJ2-3, with D maybe TRBD2 (5 bases). From germline, CDR1 is MNHNS and CDR2 SASEGT. Trimming removed 1 base at V and 10 bases at J, with 15 bases between. The CDR3 loop spans 14 amino acids. The CDR3 sequence: CASSEGRSEGAQYF. In DNA form, the CDR3 reads TGTGCCAGCAGTGAAGGTAGAAGCGAGGGAGCGCAGTATTTT.

This clonotype was seen only a few times. The rearrangement uses TRBV12-3 or TRBV12-4 and TRBJ2-1; D is tentatively TRBD1 or TRBD2 (5 bases each). V was shortened by 7 bases and J by 0 bases, with 19 bases between the two germline ends. This CDR3 has 17 amino acids. The CDR3 sequence: CASNPFIGTSSYNEQFF. In DNA form, the CDR3 reads TGTGCCAGCAACCCCTTTATTGGGACGAGCTCCTACAATGAGCAGTTCTTC.

The V gene is TRBV12-3 or TRBV12-4, the J gene TRBJ2-7; D possibly matches TRBD1 or TRBD2 (5 bases each). Trimming left V 5 bases short and J 2 bases short, with 13 bases between. The CDR3 extends over 14 amino acids. This CDR3 reads CASSRLGATYEQYF. Here the CDR3 DNA reads TGTGCCAGCAGTCGACTCGGGGCCACCTACGAGCAGTACTTC.

The chain joins TRBV6-1 to TRBJ1-1, with 8 bases lining up with TRBD1. Unmatched junction bases numbered 10, after V lost 3 bases and J lost 10 bases. The CDR3 is made up of 14 amino acids. The V gene's germline CDR1 is MNHNS and CDR2 SASEGT. The CDR3 spells CASSDLQGVLVAFF. Written as DNA, the CDR3 is TGTGCCAGCAGTGACTTACAGGGGGTGTTAGTAGCTTTCTTT.

This clonotype was counted a few times. This sequence joins TRBV12-3 or TRBV12-4 and TRBJ1-2; a possible D gene is TRBD1 (6 bases). The ends were cut back, 5 bases at V and 8 bases at J, with 15 bases in the middle. The length of the CDR3 is 13 residues. The CDR3 loop reads CASSETGIPGYTF. The CDR3 coding sequence is TGTGCCAGCAGTGAAACAGGGATACCCGGCTACACCTTC.

This clonotype was seen a handful of times. The rearrangement links TRBV3-1 to TRBJ2-7; 10 bases match TRBD2. Per the germline V gene, CDR1 is LGHDT and CDR2 is YNNKEL (reference sequence). The CDR3 is made up of 17 amino acids. The J segment lost 0 bases and the V segment lost 1 base, leaving 6 bases of the junction unmatched. CDR3 region: CASSQGLAGESSYEQYV. The CDR3 region has the DNA TGTGCCAGCAGCCAAGGGCTAGCGGGGGAGAGCTCCTACGAGCAGTACGTC.

CDR3 sequence: CASSSFGLLGTEAFF. The CDR3 coding sequence is TGTGCCAGCAGCTCCTTTGGGCTTCTTGGGACTGAAGCTTTCTTT. The chain has TRBV12-3 or TRBV12-4 and TRBJ1-1; D gene uncertain. This CDR3 spans 15 amino acids. V lost 6 bases and J 5 bases, leaving 19 bases between the germline ends.

This clonotype was picked up many times. The gene calls are TRBV12-3 or TRBV12-4 and TRBJ2-1; 10 positions agree with TRBD2. V lost 0 bases to trimming and J lost 4 bases; unmatched junction nucleotides: 0. The CDR3 covers 15 residues. The CDR3 region is CASSLASGGYNEQFF. The CDR3 nucleotides are TGTGCCAGCAGTTTAGCTAGCGGGGGGTACAATGAGCAGTTCTTC.

As for this clonotype: A much bigger clone sits one base away, suggesting this may be a read error. The chain carries TRBV7-2 and TRBJ1-2, with D unclear. Looked up from germline, CDR1 is SGHTA and CDR2 is FQGNSA. The CDR3 covers 14 residues. CDR3 DNA: TGTGCCAGCATCTTAGGTCCACGGTTCTATGGCTACACCTTC. Amino acid sequence: CASILGPRFYGYTF.

This clonotype was seen a few times. The chain couples TRBV20-1 to TRBJ2-6, with 9 bases identical to TRBD1. Trimming took 5 bases from V and 2 from J; bases not matched to a gene: 4. The CDR3 covers 15 residues. CDR1 is DFQATT and CDR2 is SNEGSKA in the germline V gene (reference sequence). The CDR3 DNA follows: TGCAGTGCTCCTACAGGGGGCGCTGGGGCCAACGTCCTGACTTTC. This gives the protein CSAPTGGAGANVLTF.

The table lists this clonotype with a few counts. The chain couples TRBV12-3 or TRBV12-4 to TRBJ1-1, with a weak D call TRBD1 (5 bases). Trimming stripped 4 bases from V and 4 bases from J, with 13 bases between. CDR3 length: 14 residues. The CDR3 nucleotides are TGTGCCAGCAGTTGGGTCAGGGCCGGCACTGAAGCTTTCTTT. Translation: CASSWVRAGTEAFF.

Only a few counts were recorded for this clonotype. The chain has TRBV20-1 and TRBJ2-7, with no clear D. The CDR3 consists of 12 residues. Per germline, CDR1 DFQATT and CDR2 SNEGSKA (reference sequence). Trimming cost V 3 bases and J 6 bases, with 12 bases left between them. This CDR3 is CSARGRLGEQYV. For the CDR3, the DNA is TGCAGTGCTAGGGGTAGACTGGGCGAGCAGTACGTC.

This clonotype has a handful of counts. V gene TRBV9 combines with J gene TRBJ1-5; D is unclear. The germline CDR1 and CDR2 sequences are SGDLS and YYNGEE. V lost 7 bases and J lost 5, with 1 base in between. The CDR3 runs to 9 residues. Written as DNA, the CDR3 is TGTGCCAGCCATCAGCCCCAGCATTTT. Translation: CASHQPQHF.

The J gene is TRBJ2-7, the V gene TRBV20-1, with D tentatively TRBD1 (5 bases). The length of the CDR3 is 14 residues. Germline CDR1 reads DFQATT; CDR2 reads SNEGSKA (reference sequence). Trimming left V 5 bases short and J 6 bases short, with 20 bases between. CDR3 nucleotides: TGCAGTGCTCCAAAAGGCCAGGGAATTGGCGAGCAGTACTTC. Its translation: CSAPKGQGIGEQYF.